A selection of T cell receptor beta chains follows, all from one sample in a study of blood T cell repertoires in COVID-19. Libraries were prepared by immunoSEQ multiplex PCR; TCRdb keeps only in-frame clonotypes and omits some of them. The data contain about 78,000 clones, about 88% of them singletons. Sequenced material: peripheral blood. Receptors originate from a man aged 70-80 years with active or convalescent COVID-19. Each CDR3 is given with its conserved first and last residue. A D gene is named only where the DNA matches it firmly. The size of a clone is reported for some rows only, either as once, few or many, or as a class for expanded clones.

J gene: TRBJ2-7; D gene: TRBD1; CDR3 length: 12; V gene: TRBV7-3; clone size: NA; CDR3 protein: CATGTGGGEQYF; CDR3 DNA: TGTGCCACCGGAACAGGGGGTGGAGAGCAGTACTTC
J gene: TRBJ2-7; D gene: NA; CDR3 length: 13; V gene: TRBV5-8; clone size: once; CDR3 protein: CASSLTAAYEQYF; CDR3 DNA: TGTGCCAGCAGCTTGACGGCGGCCTACGAGCAGTACTTC
J gene: TRBJ2-1; D gene: NA; CDR3 length: 16; V gene: TRBV2; clone size: NA; CDR3 protein: CASSGVDRYSYNEQFF; CDR3 DNA: TGTGCCAGCAGTGGGGTAGACAGGTACTCCTACAATGAGCAGTTCTTC
J gene: TRBJ2-5; D gene: TRBD1; CDR3 length: 15; V gene: TRBV5-1; clone size: NA; CDR3 protein: CASSLFQGAGETQYF; CDR3 DNA: TGCGCCAGCAGCTTGTTCCAGGGGGCGGGGGAGACCCAGTACTTC
J gene: TRBJ1-2; D gene: TRBD1; CDR3 length: 15; V gene: TRBV30; clone size: NA; CDR3 protein: CAFFLSQTGYYGYTF; CDR3 DNA: TGTGCCTTCTTCCTTTCTCAGACAGGGTACTATGGCTACACCTTC
J gene: TRBJ1-1; D gene: NA; CDR3 length: 12; V gene: TRBV2; clone size: NA; CDR3 protein: CASIRAGTEAFF; CDR3 DNA: TGTGCCAGCATAAGGGCGGGCACTGAAGCTTTCTTT
J gene: TRBJ1-1; D gene: NA; CDR3 length: 16; V gene: TRBV28; clone size: NA; CDR3 protein: CASSLVGGPGNTEAFF; CDR3 DNA: TGTGCCAGCAGTTTAGTAGGAGGACCAGGTAACACTGAAGCTTTCTTT
J gene: TRBJ1-2; D gene: TRBD1; CDR3 length: 16; V gene: TRBV5-1; clone size: NA; CDR3 protein: CASSYTSGQGRGGYTF; CDR3 DNA: TGCGCCAGCAGCTATACCTCGGGACAGGGTAGAGGTGGCTACACCTTC
J gene: TRBJ1-2; D gene: NA; CDR3 length: 12; V gene: TRBV20-1; clone size: NA; CDR3 protein: CSASDPGYGYTF; CDR3 DNA: TGCAGTGCTAGTGACCCAGGATATGGCTACACCTTC
J gene: TRBJ2-1; D gene: NA; CDR3 length: 14; V gene: TRBV7-8; clone size: NA; CDR3 protein: CASSPVEESNEQFF; CDR3 DNA: TGTGCCAGCAGCCCCGTGGAGGAGAGCAATGAGCAGTTCTTC
J gene: TRBJ2-5; D gene: TRBD2; CDR3 length: 12; V gene: TRBV6-5; clone size: NA; CDR3 protein: CASSPGGATQYF; CDR3 DNA: TGTGCCAGCAGCCCCGGGGGGGCAACCCAGTACTTC
J gene: TRBJ2-3; D gene: NA; CDR3 length: 15; V gene: TRBV18; clone size: NA; CDR3 protein: CASSRLVRATDTQYF; CDR3 DNA: TGTGCCAGCTCACGACTAGTCCGGGCCACAGATACGCAGTATTTT
J gene: TRBJ2-5; D gene: NA; CDR3 length: 13; V gene: TRBV5-1; clone size: NA; CDR3 protein: CASSLPSLETQYF; CDR3 DNA: TGCGCCAGCAGCTTGCCTAGCTTGGAGACCCAGTACTTC
J gene: TRBJ2-3; D gene: TRBD2; CDR3 length: 15; V gene: TRBV19; clone size: few; CDR3 protein: CASSGVSGGADTQYF; CDR3 DNA: TGTGCCAGTAGTGGGGTTAGCGGGGGCGCAGATACGCAGTATTTT
J gene: TRBJ2-3; D gene: NA; CDR3 length: 16; V gene: TRBV7-2; clone size: once; CDR3 protein: CASSQFGQGGRMAQYF; CDR3 DNA: TGTGCCAGCAGCCAATTCGGACAGGGAGGGCGAATGGCGCAGTATTTT
J gene: TRBJ1-2; D gene: NA; CDR3 length: 13; V gene: TRBV6-5; clone size: NA; CDR3 protein: CASSPLRGYGYTF; CDR3 DNA: TGTGCCAGCAGTCCCCTCAGGGGCTATGGCTACACCTTC
J gene: TRBJ2-7; D gene: NA; CDR3 length: 11; V gene: TRBV10-3; clone size: NA; CDR3 protein: CAIGLSYEQYF; CDR3 DNA: TGTGCCATCGGACTTTCCTACGAGCAGTACTTC
J gene: TRBJ2-3; D gene: TRBD1; CDR3 length: 16; V gene: TRBV27; clone size: NA; CDR3 protein: CASSPLDRGRSDTQYF; CDR3 DNA: TGTGCCAGCAGTCCCCTGGACAGGGGGCGATCAGATACGCAGTATTTT
J gene: TRBJ2-2; D gene: NA; CDR3 length: 14; V gene: TRBV7-9; clone size: NA; CDR3 protein: CASSLAGDTGELFF; CDR3 DNA: TGTGCCAGCAGCCTGGCCGGGGACACCGGGGAGCTGTTTTTT
J gene: TRBJ2-7; D gene: NA; CDR3 length: 15; V gene: TRBV7-2; clone size: NA; CDR3 protein: CASSPQKGIPYEQYF; CDR3 DNA: TGTGCCAGCAGCCCCCAGAAGGGGATTCCCTACGAGCAGTACTTC
J gene: TRBJ1-2; D gene: NA; CDR3 length: 13; V gene: TRBV19; clone size: NA; CDR3 protein: CASTGGPVYGYTF; CDR3 DNA: TGTGCCAGTACTGGGGGCCCCGTCTATGGCTACACCTTC
J gene: TRBJ1-6; D gene: TRBD1; CDR3 length: 14; V gene: TRBV27; clone size: NA; CDR3 protein: CASSLFQGESPLHF; CDR3 DNA: TGTGCCAGCAGTTTATTTCAGGGGGAGTCACCCCTCCACTTT
J gene: TRBJ1-4; D gene: TRBD1; CDR3 length: 14; V gene: TRBV30; clone size: NA; CDR3 protein: CAWGDREPNEKLFF; CDR3 DNA: TGTGCCTGGGGAGACAGGGAACCTAATGAAAAACTGTTTTTT
J gene: TRBJ1-3; D gene: NA; CDR3 length: 15; V gene: TRBV18; clone size: NA; CDR3 protein: CASSPRATGGNTIYF; CDR3 DNA: TGTGCCAGCTCACCAAGGGCGACGGGGGGAAACACCATATATTTT
J gene: TRBJ1-5; D gene: TRBD1; CDR3 length: 15; V gene: TRBV30; clone size: NA; CDR3 protein: CAWSVGAGGYQPQHF; CDR3 DNA: TGTGCCTGGAGTGTAGGGGCAGGGGGCTATCAGCCCCAGCATTTT
J gene: TRBJ1-6; D gene: TRBD1; CDR3 length: 18; V gene: TRBV27; clone size: NA; CDR3 protein: CASSLGQGTSSYNSPLHF; CDR3 DNA: TGTGCCAGCAGTTTGGGACAGGGCACGAGCTCCTATAATTCACCCCTCCACTTT
J gene: TRBJ1-1; D gene: NA; CDR3 length: 12; V gene: TRBV12-3/TRBV12-4; clone size: NA; CDR3 protein: CASSLGLPEAFF; CDR3 DNA: TGTGCCAGCAGTTTAGGGCTGCCTGAAGCTTTCTTT
J gene: TRBJ2-1; D gene: NA; CDR3 length: 14; V gene: TRBV19; clone size: NA; CDR3 protein: CASSMGRDRNEQFF; CDR3 DNA: TGTGCCAGTAGTATGGGCAGGGATAGGAATGAGCAGTTCTTC
J gene: TRBJ1-1; D gene: TRBD1; CDR3 length: 14; V gene: TRBV28; clone size: once; CDR3 protein: CASSLIRGRTEAFF; CDR3 DNA: TGTGCCAGCAGTTTAATCAGGGGGCGGACTGAAGCTTTCTTT
J gene: TRBJ1-3; D gene: NA; CDR3 length: 16; V gene: TRBV4-2; clone size: NA; CDR3 protein: CASSQPTGSSGNTIYF; CDR3 DNA: TGTGCCAGCAGCCAACCCACAGGGAGCTCTGGAAACACCATATATTTT
J gene: TRBJ2-7; D gene: NA; CDR3 length: 14; V gene: TRBV19; clone size: few; CDR3 protein: CASSIHNEGYEQYF; CDR3 DNA: TGTGCCAGTAGTATACACAACGAGGGATACGAGCAGTACTTC
J gene: TRBJ2-1; D gene: TRBD2; CDR3 length: 15; V gene: TRBV6-1; clone size: once; CDR3 protein: CASSEVGRGLQEQFF; CDR3 DNA: TGTGCCAGCAGTGAAGTTGGGCGGGGGTTACAGGAGCAGTTCTTC
J gene: TRBJ1-6; D gene: NA; CDR3 length: 13; V gene: TRBV30; clone size: NA; CDR3 protein: CAWSPHDNSPLHF; CDR3 DNA: TGTGCCTGGAGTCCACACGATAATTCACCCCTCCACTTT
J gene: TRBJ1-2; D gene: NA; CDR3 length: 9; V gene: TRBV20-1; clone size: NA; CDR3 protein: CSARKGITF; CDR3 DNA: TGCAGTGCTAGAAAGGGGATCACCTTC
J gene: TRBJ2-5; D gene: TRBD1; CDR3 length: 16; V gene: TRBV11-1; clone size: NA; CDR3 protein: CASSSRDRAYQETQYF; CDR3 DNA: TGTGCCAGCAGCTCACGGGACAGGGCGTACCAAGAGACCCAGTACTTC
J gene: TRBJ1-6; D gene: NA; CDR3 length: 15; V gene: TRBV3-1/TRBV3-2; clone size: NA; CDR3 protein: CASSPQRAYNSPLHF; CDR3 DNA: TGTGCCAGCAGCCCGCAGCGGGCATATAATTCACCCCTCCACTTT
J gene: TRBJ2-1; D gene: TRBD2; CDR3 length: 19; V gene: TRBV27; clone size: once; CDR3 protein: CASSYSFGGTSGRADEQFF; CDR3 DNA: TGTGCCAGCAGTTACTCATTCGGCGGGACTAGCGGGAGGGCCGATGAGCAGTTCTTC
J gene: TRBJ1-2; D gene: TRBD1; CDR3 length: 15; V gene: TRBV2; clone size: few; CDR3 protein: CASSENPGTGLGYTF; CDR3 DNA: TGTGCCAGCAGTGAAAACCCCGGGACAGGGCTTGGCTACACCTTC
J gene: TRBJ2-1; D gene: TRBD1; CDR3 length: 16; V gene: TRBV9; clone size: NA; CDR3 protein: CASSVLGQGGYNEQFF; CDR3 DNA: TGTGCCAGCAGCGTGTTGGGACAGGGGGGCTACAATGAGCAGTTCTTC
J gene: TRBJ2-3; D gene: TRBD2; CDR3 length: 15; V gene: TRBV9; clone size: NA; CDR3 protein: CASSLQAGSTDTQYF; CDR3 DNA: TGTGCCAGCAGCCTCCAAGCGGGAAGCACAGATACGCAGTATTTT
J gene: TRBJ2-1; D gene: TRBD2; CDR3 length: 14; V gene: TRBV7-2; clone size: few; CDR3 protein: CASRKTSGGNEQFF; CDR3 DNA: TGTGCCAGCAGGAAGACTAGCGGGGGCAATGAGCAGTTCTTC
J gene: TRBJ1-2; D gene: TRBD1; CDR3 length: 13; V gene: TRBV28; clone size: NA; CDR3 protein: CASSWTGHYGYTF; CDR3 DNA: TGTGCCAGCTCGTGGACAGGCCACTATGGCTACACCTTC
J gene: TRBJ1-3; D gene: NA; CDR3 length: 17; V gene: TRBV6-1; clone size: NA; CDR3 protein: CASSEATGPSTGNTIYF; CDR3 DNA: TGTGCCAGCAGTGAAGCCACAGGGCCATCAACTGGAAACACCATATATTTT
J gene: TRBJ1-3; D gene: TRBD1; CDR3 length: 13; V gene: TRBV30; clone size: NA; CDR3 protein: CAWTRDSGNTIYF; CDR3 DNA: TGTGCCTGGACTCGGGACAGTGGAAACACCATATATTTT
J gene: TRBJ2-1; D gene: TRBD2; CDR3 length: 13; V gene: TRBV18; clone size: few; CDR3 protein: CASSPGGGNEQFF; CDR3 DNA: TGTGCCAGCTCACCGGGGGGAGGGAATGAGCAGTTCTTC
J gene: TRBJ2-7; D gene: NA; CDR3 length: 13; V gene: TRBV6-5; clone size: NA; CDR3 protein: CASSSSLSREQYF; CDR3 DNA: TGTGCCAGCAGTTCTTCCCTGTCTCGCGAGCAGTACTTC
J gene: TRBJ1-2; D gene: TRBD1; CDR3 length: 15; V gene: TRBV12-5; clone size: NA; CDR3 protein: CASGSSPGQGGGYTF; CDR3 DNA: TGTGCTAGTGGTTCCTCCCCGGGACAGGGTGGTGGCTACACCTTC
J gene: TRBJ1-5; D gene: NA; CDR3 length: 14; V gene: TRBV10-2; clone size: NA; CDR3 protein: CASSESNSNQPQHF; CDR3 DNA: TGCGCCAGCAGTGAATCAAATAGCAATCAGCCCCAGCATTTT
J gene: TRBJ1-2; D gene: NA; CDR3 length: 13; V gene: TRBV7-3; clone size: NA; CDR3 protein: CASSLGQGYGYTF; CDR3 DNA: TGTGCCAGCAGCTTAGGGCAGGGGTACGGCTACACCTTC
J gene: TRBJ2-1; D gene: TRBD2; CDR3 length: 15; V gene: TRBV7-9; clone size: NA; CDR3 protein: CASSFSGGAVGGQFF; CDR3 DNA: TGTGCCAGCAGCTTCAGCGGGGGGGCGGTAGGAGGGCAGTTCTTC
J gene: TRBJ2-7; D gene: TRBD1; CDR3 length: 14; V gene: TRBV6-5; clone size: few; CDR3 protein: CASRTDRAPYEQYF; CDR3 DNA: TGTGCCAGCAGAACGGACAGGGCCCCCTACGAGCAGTACTTC